A single sample gave rise to the 32 T cell receptor beta chains below, sequenced in a study of CD8 T cells in ankylosing spondylitis. TCRdb re-derived calls from the 5' RACE reads in MiXCR, one entry per CDR3 protein. This sample has around 100,000 distinct CDR3 sequences, with about 25% found just once. The sequencing sample was made of synovial fluid, either unsorted or a sorted T cell fraction (not recorded which). These receptors were obtained from a male donor with ankylosing spondylitis.

In its sample, this clonotype was seen a few times. The chain combines TRBV3-1 with TRBJ2-1, with D perhaps matching TRBD1 (6 bases). The CDR3 is 16 residues long. From germline, CDR1 is LGHDT and CDR2 YNNKEL (reference sequence). V was trimmed by 3 bases and J by 5 bases, leaving 17 bases between them. The CDR3 region is CASSHAYRDTDNEQFF. The CDR3 DNA sequence: TGTGCCAGCAGCCATGCATACCGGGACACCGACAATGAGCAGTTCTTC.

The V gene is TRBV20-1, the J gene TRBJ2-7, with 7 bases matching TRBD1. Germline V gives CDR1 DFQATT, CDR2 SNEGSKA (reference sequence). This CDR3 has 17 residues. V gave up 1 base and J gave up 0 bases; unmatched junction bases: 12. This CDR3 reads CSARVSGGQLSSYEQYF. CDR3 in DNA: TGCAGTGCTAGAGTAAGTGGGGGACAGTTGAGCTCCTACGAGCAGTACTTC.

In this sample, this clonotype turned up a few times. The chain has TRBV24-1 and TRBJ2-5; possible D gene TRBD1, 5 bases. This CDR3 region has 16 residues. Trimming left V 0 bases short and J 3 bases short, with 13 bases between. Germline V CDR1 and CDR2: KGHDR, SFDVKD. CDR3 sequence (DNA): TGTGCCACCAGTGATTTGGGTAGGGGCAGTGAAGAGACCCAGTACTTC. It yields the protein CATSDLGRGSEETQYF.

This chain links TRBV3-1 with TRBJ1-2, with D uncertain. The CDR3 is 14 residues long. Germline CDR1 is LGHDT and CDR2 is YNNKEL (reference sequence). Trimming took off 0 bases at V and 2 bases at J, with 7 bases between the two ends. In DNA form, the CDR3 reads TGTGCCAGCAGCCAAGAAGTCGGCAACTATGGCTACACCTTC. Amino acid sequence: CASSQEVGNYGYTF. The full variable domain, rest sourced from reference TRBV3-1 and TRBJ1-2, is DTAVSQTPKYLVTQMGNDKSIKCEQNLGHDTMYWYKQDSKKFLKIMFSYNNKELIINETVPNRFSPKSPDKAHLNLHINSLELGDSAVYFCASSQEVGNYGYTFGSGTRLTVV.

This clonotype was observed a handful of times. J is TRBJ2-6 and V is TRBV3-1; the match to TRBD2 covers 10 bases. CDR1 is LGHDT, CDR2 YNNKEL, per germline (reference sequence). The CDR3 is 19 residues long. J gave up 3 bases and V 1 base, and 9 bases lay outside the gene matches. The CDR3 spells CASSQVLAGAPYGANVLTF. In DNA, the CDR3 is TGTGCCAGCAGCCAAGTTCTAGCGGGAGCCCCATATGGGGCCAACGTCCTGACTTTC.

This sequence joins TRBV4-2 and TRBJ1-3; D remains ambiguous. The CDR3 is 15 residues long. Per the germline V gene, CDR1 is LGHNA and CDR2 is YNFKEQ. V was shortened by 0 bases and J by 0 bases, with 6 bases between the two germline ends. For the CDR3, the DNA is TGTGCCAGCAGCCAAGACATCCGCTCTGGAAACACCATATATTTT. Translating gives CASSQDIRSGNTIYF.

J is TRBJ2-7 and V is TRBV12-3 or TRBV12-4; possibly TRBD1 for D (6 bases). The germline V and J ends were trimmed by 1 base and 7 bases, with 14 bases remaining between them. CDR3 length: 14 amino acids. The CDR3 DNA sequence: TGTGCCAGCAGTTTAGGGGACAAGCGTGGGGAGCAGTACGTC. It encodes CASSLGDKRGEQYV.

The rearrangement uses TRBV11-3 and TRBJ2-7; 8 nucleotides line up with TRBD2. Germline lookup yields CDR1 SGHNT and CDR2 YENEEA. With 3 bases clipped from V and 7 bases from J, the junction kept 14 bases outside the gene matches. The CDR3 spans 16 residues. The DNA of the CDR3 is TGTGCCAGCAGCTTTATTCTAGGGTCGGCGGGAGGAGAGCAGTACGTC. Encoded protein: CASSFILGSAGGEQYV.

This clonotype was counted only a few times. The chain joins TRBV29-1 to TRBJ2-3, with a possible D match to TRBD2 (5 bases). The CDR3 consists of 14 residues. The germline V and J ends were trimmed by 1 base and 4 bases, with 12 bases remaining between them. Germline lookup yields CDR1 SQVTM and CDR2 ANQGSEA. The CDR3 bases are TGCAGCGTTGAAGGACGGGAAGGGTCAGATACGCAGTATTTT. Its protein product is CSVEGREGSDTQYF.

By sample fraction, this clonotype is medium-sized. The chain links TRBV3-1 to TRBJ2-5; 8 bases agree with TRBD1. Trimming at V came to 0 bases and at J to 11 bases, leaving 5 bases not matched to a gene. Germline-derived CDR1 and CDR2 are LGHDT and YNNKEL (reference sequence). The CDR3 spans 13 residues. The CDR3 region is CASSQDRTGQQYF. Here the CDR3 DNA reads TGTGCCAGCAGCCAAGATAGGACAGGGCAGCAGTACTTC.

The rearrangement joins TRBV5-1 to TRBJ2-1; the match to TRBD1 covers 10 bases. Germline V CDR1 and CDR2: SGHRS, YFSETQ. This CDR3 is built from 15 residues. The V and J ends lost 4 bases and 10 bases, in that order; junction bases with no gene match: 11. In DNA form, the CDR3 reads TGCGCCAGCAGCCTCCGGGACAGGGGCCGACAGGAGCAGTTCTTC. Protein product: CASSLRDRGRQEQFF.

The chain uses TRBV20-1 and TRBJ2-3, with TRBD2 matching 9 bases. The CDR3 spans 15 residues. Germline CDR1 and CDR2: DFQATT and SNEGSKA (reference sequence). Trimming removed 2 bases from V and 6 bases from J; junction bases left unmatched: 9. The CDR3 DNA reads TGCAGTGCTAGAATGGCTAGCGGGACTGGGGATACGCAGTATTTT. This translates into CSARMASGTGDTQYF.

The V and J genes are TRBV20-1 and TRBJ2-3; D is possibly TRBD2 (6 bases). Germline-derived CDR1 and CDR2 are DFQATT and SNEGSKA (reference sequence). This CDR3 contains 14 residues. V gave up 6 bases and J gave up 5 bases, with 18 bases separating them. The CDR3 nucleotides are TGCAGTGCCCCGGCTTCGAGGGGAGGAGATACGCAGTATTTT. Encoded protein: CSAPASRGGDTQYF.

This clonotype was observed a handful of times. J is TRBJ1-5 and V is TRBV5-1, with 9 bases fitting TRBD1. CDR1 is SGHRS and CDR2 is YFSETQ in the germline V gene. CDR3 length: 18 residues. V lost 1 base, J lost 3 bases, and 11 bases stayed unmatched. The CDR3 DNA is TGCGCCAGCAGCTTGTACCCTACGACAGGGGGAAACAATCAGCCCCAGCATTTT. Encoded protein: CASSLYPTTGGNNQPQHF.

The chain combines TRBV27 with TRBJ1-4; 9 bases align to TRBD1. CDR1 and CDR2 from the germline V gene are MNHEY and SMNVEV (reference sequence). The CDR3 has 15 amino acids. The V segment lost 5 bases and the J segment 8 bases; nucleotides outside the gene matches: 9. CDR3 nucleotide sequence: TGTGCCAGCAGTAGACGACAGGGGGGAGGCGAAAAACTGTTTTTT. Its translation: CASSRRQGGGEKLFF.

The chain employs TRBV6-1 and TRBJ2-4, with a tentative D call TRBD1 (6 bases). The V end lost 2 bases, the J end lost 7 bases, and 18 bases lay between the germline ends. The length of the CDR3 is 16 residues. Looked up from germline, CDR1 is MNHNS and CDR2 is SASEGT. As DNA, the CDR3 is TGTGCCAGCAGTGAACAGTATCAGCAGGGGCCGAACATTCAGTACTTC. Its protein product is CASSEQYQQGPNIQYF.

The chain joins TRBV4-2 to TRBJ1-4, with TRBD1 matching 8 bases. The CDR3 extends over 15 amino acids. CDR1 is LGHNA and CDR2 is YNFKEQ in the germline V gene. V lost 3 bases to trimming and J lost 6 bases; unmatched junction nucleotides: 6. The CDR3 region has the DNA TGTGCCAGCAGCCATGAAGACAGGGGCGATGAAAAACTGTTTTTT. This translates into CASSHEDRGDEKLFF.

The V call is TRBV5-1, the J call TRBJ2-1; TRBD2 agrees at 9 bases. CDR3 length: 14 residues. Germline loops: CDR1 SGHRS, CDR2 YFSETQ. Germline trimming cut 2 bases from V and 4 bases from J; bases unmatched to any gene: 1. Here the CDR3 DNA reads TGCGCCAGCAGCTTAGGACTAGCGTACAATGAGCAGTTCTTC. Its translation is CASSLGLAYNEQFF.

This clonotype was observed a few times. CDR3 protein: CASSFGLAGVGEQFF. The CDR3 DNA reads TGTGCCAGCAGCTTCGGGCTAGCGGGAGTTGGGGAGCAGTTCTTC. The rearrangement joins TRBV3-1 to TRBJ2-1; the match to TRBD2 covers 10 bases. The CDR3 covers 15 residues. Germline loops: CDR1 LGHDT, CDR2 YNNKEL (reference sequence). V lost 5 bases, J lost 10 bases, and 11 bases stayed unmatched.

This clonotype was seen at least ten times. The V and J genes are TRBV5-5 and TRBJ1-2; D gene unclear. CDR3 length equals 12 residues. V was pared by 0 bases and J by 4 bases, with 4 bases between. Germline V gene sequence: CDR1 SGHKS, CDR2 YYEKEE (reference sequence). The CDR3 nucleotides read TGTGCCAGCAGCTTGGAGGGCTATGGCTACACCTTC. It encodes CASSLEGYGYTF. Full variable domain (remainder filled in from reference TRBV5-5 and TRBJ1-2): DAGVTQSPTHLIKTRGQQVTLRCSPISGHKSVSWYQQVLGQGPQFIFQYYEKEERGRGNFPDRFSARQFPNYSSELNVNALLLGDSALYLCASSLEGYGYTFGSGTRLTVV.

In this sample, this clonotype turned up a few times. This chain joins TRBV6-2 or TRBV6-3 and TRBJ2-7; D is tentatively TRBD1 or TRBD2 (5 bases each). Germline CDR1 reads MNHEY; CDR2 reads SVGEGT. With 0 bases removed from V and 1 base from J, the gap between germline ends came to 16 bases. The CDR3 has 17 residues. CDR3 loop: CASSYSDLGRRSYEQYV. The CDR3 DNA follows: TGTGCCAGCAGTTACTCGGATCTGGGACGGAGGTCCTACGAGCAGTACGTC.

The genes are TRBV3-1 and TRBJ2-1; tentatively, D is TRBD1 (6 bases). The CDR3 has 14 residues. Per the germline V gene, CDR1 is LGHDT and CDR2 is YNNKEL (reference sequence). Trimming took off 3 bases at V and 4 bases at J, with 10 bases between the two ends. CDR3 sequence reads: CASSQGANYNEQFF. The DNA for the CDR3 is TGTGCCAGCAGCCAGGGGGCCAATTACAATGAGCAGTTCTTC.

This clonotype was seen at least ten times. V is TRBV10-2 and J is TRBJ2-5; 11 bases agree with TRBD2. The junction had 7 bases not matched to a gene; V was cut back by 5 bases and J by 5 bases. The germline V gene encodes CDR1 WSHSY and CDR2 SAAADI. The CDR3 consists of 15 residues. The CDR3 here is CASSPSGTSGETQYF. The CDR3 DNA reads as TGCGCCAGCAGTCCTTCCGGGACTAGCGGTGAGACCCAGTACTTC.

The rearrangement joins TRBV15 to TRBJ2-4, with D perhaps TRBD1 (6 bases). V was cut by 1 base and J by 0 bases, with 13 bases left in between. Germline V gene data show CDR1 as LNHNV and CDR2 as YYDKDF (reference sequence). The CDR3 loop spans 17 amino acids. The CDR3 loop reads CATSRGRGILAKNIQYF. CDR3 DNA: TGTGCCACCAGCAGAGGAAGGGGGATCTTAGCCAAAAACATTCAGTACTTC.

The genes are TRBV20-1 and TRBJ1-1, with 9 bases identical to TRBD1. This CDR3 region has 15 residues. CDR1 and CDR2 (germline): DFQATT, SNEGSKA (reference sequence). The V gene end was trimmed by 2 bases and the J gene end by 0 bases; junction bases not matched to a gene: 4. The CDR3, as DNA: TGCAGTGCTAGACCGGGACAGGGAATGAACACTGAAGCTTTCTTT. Amino acids: CSARPGQGMNTEAFF.

The rearrangement links TRBV24-1 to TRBJ2-1; D unclear. Germline V gives CDR1 KGHDR, CDR2 SFDVKD. V was trimmed by 4 bases and J by 8 bases, leaving 14 bases between them. The CDR3 has 14 amino acids. CDR3 protein: CATSDRSKVDEQFF. The CDR3, as DNA: TGTGCCACCAGTGACCGGTCAAAAGTCGATGAGCAGTTCTTC.

The chain links TRBV6-7 to TRBJ2-3; tentatively, D is TRBD2 (5 bases). TRBV6-7 qualifies as an ORF whose function is uncertain. The V gene lost 7 bases and the J gene lost 0 bases, with 11 bases spanning the gap. The CDR3 loop spans 14 amino acids. The CDR3 reads CASTKWTSTDTQYF. For the CDR3, the DNA is TGTGCCAGCACCAAGTGGACTAGCACAGATACGCAGTATTTT.

This CDR3 is CASSVQAREQYV. The CDR3 DNA reads TGCGCCAGCAGTGTTCAGGCGCGCGAGCAGTACGTC. The V call is TRBV10-1, the J call TRBJ2-7; D unresolved. Between the trimmed V and J ends, which lost 4 bases and 6 bases, there was a span of 10 bases. Germline V gene data show CDR1 as WNHNN and CDR2 as SYGVQD (reference sequence). The CDR3 sequence is 12 residues long.

This clonotype was seen a few times. The rearrangement uses TRBV30 and TRBJ2-7; no clear D gene. The length of the CDR3 is 13 residues. V lost 2 bases and J lost 6, with 14 bases in between. Per the germline V gene, CDR1 is GTSNPN and CDR2 is SVGIG (reference sequence). For the CDR3, the DNA is TGTGCCTGGAGTCACGAGGCAGGCTCCGAGCAGTACGTC. Protein product: CAWSHEAGSEQYV.

The CDR3 sequence: CASSQGFGDEQYF. The CDR3 coding sequence is TGCGCCAGCTCACAGGGGTTCGGCGACGAGCAGTACTTC. This chain links TRBV5-1 with TRBJ2-7; 7 positions agree with TRBD1. The germline V gene encodes CDR1 SGHRS and CDR2 YFSETQ. The V gene end was trimmed by 7 bases and the J gene end by 5 bases; junction bases not matched to a gene: 9. The CDR3 covers 13 residues.

The chain combines TRBV12-3 or TRBV12-4 with TRBJ1-6; tentatively, D is TRBD1 (6 bases). The CDR3 spans 12 residues. V gave up 4 bases and J gave up 8 bases, with 6 bases separating them. The CDR3 nucleotides are TGTGCCAGCAGTTCAGGGGATTCACCCCTCCACTTT. Translated: CASSSGDSPLHF.

The rearrangement uses TRBV12-3 or TRBV12-4 and TRBJ1-1; perhaps TRBD1 as D (5 bases). The V and J ends lost 7 bases and 1 base respectively, with 16 bases between them. CDR3 length: 15 amino acids. This CDR3 reads CASILQRGSNTEAFF. The CDR3 DNA sequence: TGTGCCAGCATCCTACAAAGGGGTTCGAACACTGAAGCTTTCTTT.